The 26 T cell receptor beta chains given below trace back to one sample, sequenced in a study of cytomegalovirus exposure and HLA in healthy donors. It was with 60 Vbeta and 13 Jbeta primers that the PCR ran. Measured with immunoSEQ multiplex PCR; TCRdb has only the in-frame clones, and not every one. The repertoire holds 150,000 to 200,000 clones, with around 84% as singletons. Sequencing input: PBMCs. The receptors shown here come from a woman younger than 35 in good health and CMV-seronegative.

The rearrangement links TRBV6-6 to TRBJ2-7; the D is unclear. CDR3 length equals 15 residues. The V end lost 0 bases, the J end lost 2 bases, and 11 bases lay between the germline ends. Germline loops: CDR1 MNHNY, CDR2 SVGAGI (reference sequence). CDR3 amino acids: CASSYSHDTPYEQYF. The CDR3 nucleotides read TGTGCCAGCAGTTACTCCCACGACACCCCCTACGAGCAGTACTTC.

The chain recombines TRBV28 with TRBJ1-1; D remains ambiguous. The V end lost 5 bases, the J end lost 3 bases, and 10 bases lay between the germline ends. In germline, CDR1 is MDHEN, CDR2 SYDVKM. There are 13 residues in the CDR3. The CDR3 spells CASSIDQDTEAFF. The CDR3 bases are TGTGCCAGCAGTATCGACCAGGACACTGAAGCTTTCTTT.

The chain has TRBV11-2 and TRBJ1-2; 9 nucleotides align to TRBD1. Germline-derived CDR1 and CDR2 are SGHAT and FQNNGV. CDR3 length: 16 residues. With V trimmed by 5 bases and J by 4 bases, 11 bases remained unmatched. In DNA, the CDR3 is TGTGCCAGCAGCCCATACGACAGGGGGGCCGTCTATGGCTACACCTTC. Translation: CASSPYDRGAVYGYTF.

The V and J genes are TRBV7-8 and TRBJ2-1; TRBD2 agrees at 7 bases. Germline lookup yields CDR1 SGHVS and CDR2 FQNEAQ. V trimming: 5 bases; J trimming: 2 bases; junction bases outside the gene matches: 6. The CDR3 contains 15 residues. The CDR3 region is CASSAGGRTYNEQFF. Written as DNA, the CDR3 is TGTGCCAGCAGCGCCGGCGGGAGAACCTACAATGAGCAGTTCTTC.

This rearrangement joins TRBV27 to TRBJ2-7, with D perhaps matching TRBD1 (6 bases). The germline V and J ends were trimmed by 5 bases and 0 bases, with 11 bases remaining between them. This CDR3 is 14 amino acids long. The germline V gene has CDR1 MNHEY and CDR2 SMNVEV (reference sequence). CDR3 bases: TGTGCCAGCAGTCCGAACAGGGACTCCTACGAGCAGTACTTC. Encoded protein: CASSPNRDSYEQYF.

This chain connects TRBV20-1 to TRBJ2-7; unclear D gene. The CDR3 runs to 11 residues. Trimming took off 0 bases at V and 3 bases at J, with 3 bases between the two ends. Per the germline V gene, CDR1 is DFQATT and CDR2 is SNEGSKA (reference sequence). For the CDR3, the DNA is TGCAGTGCTAGAGATATCTACGAGCAGTACTTC. Its protein is CSARDIYEQYF.

V gene TRBV19 combines with J gene TRBJ1-1, with 10 bases fitting TRBD1. With 5 bases clipped from V and 12 bases from J, the junction kept 15 bases outside the gene matches. The CDR3 covers 15 residues. The germline CDR1 and CDR2 sequences are LNHDA and SQIVND (reference sequence). CDR3 sequence (DNA): TGTGCCAGTAGTGCCTCCGGGACAGGGGCAGAAGGGACTTTCTTT. Translation gives CASSASGTGAEGTFF.

The J gene is TRBJ2-7, the V gene TRBV4-2; D not resolved. The CDR3 spans 17 residues. The V end lost 0 bases, the J end lost 1 base, and 16 bases lay between the germline ends. CDR1 and CDR2 from the germline V gene are LGHNA and YNFKEQ. This chain's CDR3 is CASSQDRLGPFSYEQYF. The CDR3 DNA follows: TGTGCCAGCAGCCAAGATAGGCTAGGCCCCTTTTCCTACGAGCAGTACTTC.

With regard to this clone: This specimen includes other DNA sequences encoding the same CDR3. This rearrangement joins TRBV5-4 to TRBJ2-7, with 9 bases aligning to TRBD1. V was pared by 3 bases and J by 6 bases, with 10 bases of the junction left unmatched. The germline V gene encodes CDR1 SGHNT and CDR2 YYREEE (reference sequence). The CDR3 consists of 15 residues. The CDR3 coding sequence is TGTGCCAGCAGCTCTACCGGGACAGGGAATTCCGAGCAGTACTTC. Its protein is CASSSTGTGNSEQYF.

The rearrangement links TRBV5-5 to TRBJ2-7; TRBD1 matches at 8 bases. Germline V CDR1 and CDR2: SGHKS, YYEKEE (reference sequence). CDR3 length equals 15 residues. J lost 5 bases, V lost 0 bases, and 7 bases had no gene match. CDR3 nucleotides: TGTGCCAGCAGCTTGGAAGGCAGGGGGCTCGACGAGCAGTACTTC. This gives the protein CASSLEGRGLDEQYF.

With respect to this clone: One junction end disagrees with the germline gene, perhaps due to a read error. V and J are TRBV7-7 and TRBJ2-3; 15 bases line up with TRBD2. Per germline, CDR1 SSHAT and CDR2 FNYEAQ (reference sequence). The CDR3 has 16 amino acids. CDR3 coding DNA: TGTGCTAGCAGCCCCGGACTAGCGGGGGGGGCTGATACGCAGTATTTT. It yields the protein CASSPGLAGGADTQYF.

The V and J genes are TRBV7-2 and TRBJ2-7, with TRBD1 matching over 9 bases. The CDR3 runs to 13 residues. Germline CDR1 reads SGHTA; CDR2 reads FQGNSA. Unmatched junction bases numbered 4, after V lost 6 bases and J lost 4 bases. Written as DNA, the CDR3 is TGTGCCAGCAGAACCGGGACAGGGTACGAGCAGTACTTC. This codes for CASRTGTGYEQYF.

This clone has a single count. The gene calls are TRBV18 and TRBJ2-5; no definite D call. CDR3 length: 12 residues. Germline CDR1 reads KGHSH; CDR2 reads LQKENI. The V end lost 3 bases, the J end lost 1 base, and 3 bases lay between the germline ends. CDR3 bases: TGTGCCAGCTCACCCATCCAAGAGACCCAGTACTTC. It yields the protein CASSPIQETQYF.

This rearrangement joins TRBV7-6 to TRBJ1-1, with D unresolved. V was clipped by 4 bases and J by 4 bases, with 10 bases between them. The CDR3 spans 13 residues. The germline gives CDR1 SGHVS, CDR2 FNYEAQ. CDR3 coding DNA: TGTGCCAGCAGCTCATTAGGGAGCACTGAAGCTTTCTTT. Its translation: CASSSLGSTEAFF.

The chain carries TRBV9 and TRBJ2-3; D perhaps matches TRBD1 (5 bases). Germline-derived CDR1 and CDR2 are SGDLS and YYNGEE. The ends were cut back, 0 bases at V and 0 bases at J, with 14 bases in the middle. The CDR3 has 17 residues. This CDR3 reads CASSVGTGERSTDTQYF. Here the CDR3 DNA reads TGTGCCAGCAGCGTAGGTACAGGAGAGAGGAGCACAGATACGCAGTATTTT.

The chain is built from TRBV15 and TRBJ2-7; 12 bases fit TRBD1. This CDR3 is 15 amino acids long. V trimming: 1 base; J trimming: 5 bases; junction bases outside the gene matches: 3. Germline lookup yields CDR1 LNHNV and CDR2 YYDKDF (reference sequence). CDR3 DNA: TGTGCCACCAGCAGAGGGGGACAGGGGGCAGACGAGCAGTACTTC. It yields the protein CATSRGGQGADEQYF.

This chain connects TRBV5-4 to TRBJ2-2; tentative D call: TRBD2 (6 bases). V was cut by 1 base and J by 5 bases, with 15 bases left in between. The CDR3 runs to 16 residues. CDR1 and CDR2 from the germline V gene are SGHNT and YYREEE (reference sequence). CDR3 amino acids: CASSLSRGADTGELFF. For the CDR3, the DNA is TGTGCCAGCAGCTTGTCCCGCGGGGCAGATACCGGGGAGCTGTTTTTT.

The chain joins TRBV5-1 to TRBJ2-7; the D is unclear. V was shortened by 3 bases and J by 2 bases, with 3 bases between the two germline ends. This CDR3 has 11 amino acids. Germline loops: CDR1 SGHRS, CDR2 YFSETQ. CDR3 residues: CASSSTYEQYF. The CDR3, as DNA: TGCGCCAGCAGCTCCACCTACGAGCAGTACTTC.

The chain carries TRBV4-1 and TRBJ2-2; D possibly corresponds to TRBD1 (5 bases). The CDR3 length is 14 residues. V was shortened by 2 bases and J by 7 bases, with 11 bases between the two germline ends. Germline V gene data show CDR1 as MGHRA and CDR2 as YSYEKL. CDR3 protein: CASSQFKGLGELFF. CDR3 nucleotides: TGCGCCAGCAGCCAATTTAAGGGGCTCGGGGAGCTGTTTTTT.

The chain links TRBV7-3 to TRBJ2-7; 9 nucleotides match TRBD1. With 3 bases clipped from V and 2 bases from J, the junction kept 2 bases outside the gene matches. The CDR3 totals 14 residues. Germline-derived CDR1 and CDR2 are SGHTA and FQGTGA. In nucleotides, the CDR3 is TGTGCCAGCAGCTTCGGGACAGGGCCCTACGAGCAGTACTTC. Its protein is CASSFGTGPYEQYF.

The chain uses TRBV4-1 and TRBJ2-5; the match to TRBD2 covers 13 bases. Germline CDR1 is MGHRA and CDR2 is YSYEKL. The trim removed 2 bases at V and 5 bases at J, leaving 5 bases unmatched. The CDR3 has 16 amino acids. CDR3 region: CASSQLGLAGMETQYF. CDR3 DNA sequence: TGCGCCAGCAGCCAACTGGGACTAGCGGGAATGGAGACCCAGTACTTC.

This chain uses TRBV30 with TRBJ1-6; no definite D call. Germline CDR1 is GTSNPN and CDR2 is SVGIG (reference sequence). CDR3 length: 15 amino acids. Trimming left V 7 bases short and J 4 bases short, with 17 bases between. The CDR3 here is CAFLPGAIYNSPLHF. CDR3 nucleotides: TGTGCCTTCCTGCCCGGAGCGATATATAATTCACCCCTCCACTTT.

The chain has TRBV19 and TRBJ1-5; D call uncertain. The CDR3 is 15 amino acids. The V end lost 2 bases, the J end lost 5 bases, and 13 bases lay between the germline ends. The V gene's germline CDR1 is LNHDA and CDR2 SQIVND (reference sequence). The CDR3 region has the DNA TGTGCCAGTAGTATAATAGCCTCGAACGATCAGCCCCAGCATTTT. Protein sequence: CASSIIASNDQPQHF.

V is TRBV29-1 and J is TRBJ1-2, with unresolved D. The germline CDR1 and CDR2 sequences are SQVTM and ANQGSEA. V lost 6 bases and J 5 bases, leaving 10 bases between the germline ends. The CDR3 consists of 11 residues. The CDR3, as DNA: TGCAGCGTGGCGGCGGCTTATGGCTACACCTTC. This gives the protein CSVAAAYGYTF. The full variable domain, completed using reference TRBV29-1 and TRBJ1-2, is SAVISQKPSRDICQRGTSLTIQCQVDSQVTMMFWYRQQPGQSLTLIATANQGSEATYESGFVIDKFPISRPNLTFSTLTVSNMSPEDSSIYLCSVAAAYGYTFGSGTRLTVV.

V and J are TRBV30 and TRBJ1-4, with D possibly matching TRBD1 (5 bases). The CDR3 sequence is 14 residues long. Trimming removed 1 base from V and 8 bases from J, with 14 bases in between. Germline V gene data show CDR1 as GTSNPN and CDR2 as SVGIG (reference sequence). CDR3 residues: CAWSDGQGSEKLFF. The CDR3 DNA reads as TGTGCCTGGAGTGATGGGCAGGGCTCCGAAAAACTGTTTTTT.

This chain uses TRBV29-1 with TRBJ2-7; D is perhaps TRBD1 (6 bases). Germline V gives CDR1 SQVTM, CDR2 ANQGSEA. V was cut by 1 base and J by 3 bases, with 7 bases left in between. The CDR3 covers 12 residues. The CDR3, as DNA: TGCAGCGTTGAAGGGGACATCTACGAGCAGTACTTC. It yields the protein CSVEGDIYEQYF.